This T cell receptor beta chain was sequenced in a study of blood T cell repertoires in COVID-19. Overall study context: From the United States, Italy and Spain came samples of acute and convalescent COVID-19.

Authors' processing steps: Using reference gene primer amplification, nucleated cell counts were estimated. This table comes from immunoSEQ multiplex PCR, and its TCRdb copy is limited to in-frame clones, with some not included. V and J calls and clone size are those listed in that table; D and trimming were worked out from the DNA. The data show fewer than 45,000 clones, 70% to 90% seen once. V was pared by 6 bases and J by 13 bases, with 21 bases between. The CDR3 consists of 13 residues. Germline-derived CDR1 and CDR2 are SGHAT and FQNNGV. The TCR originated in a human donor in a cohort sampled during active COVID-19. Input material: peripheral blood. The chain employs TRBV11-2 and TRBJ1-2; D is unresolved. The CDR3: CASSSSTVGGSTF. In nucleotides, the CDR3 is TGTGCCAGCAGTTCATCGACGGTCGGAGGGAGCACCTTC.